This TCR beta chain was identified during a study of control samples from healthy donors and cancer patients. Trimming shortened V by 2 bases and J by 3 bases, and 10 bases separated the two germline ends. Germline CDR1 KGHDR, CDR2 SFDVKD. CDR3 size: 15 residues. Generated by immunoSEQ multiplex PCR, the TCRdb table keeps only in-frame clones and is missing some. There are over 100,000 clones in the sample; roughly 88% occur only once, and about 3.2% lies in the top ten. The sequencing sample was made of blood. The chain joins TRBV24-1 to TRBJ1-3; D is possibly TRBD1 (6 bases). The receptor's source is a man aged 35-49 years in good health. CDR3 sequence reads: CATSDSDRFGNTIYF. The DNA of the CDR3 is TGTGCCACCAGTGATTCGGACAGATTTGGAAACACCATATATTTT.